Presented here are 16 T cell receptor beta chains from one specimen sequenced in a study of shared clonotypes between healthy human individuals. Libraries were prepared by immunoSEQ multiplex PCR; TCRdb keeps only in-frame clonotypes and omits some of them. The sample has about 2.3 million clones, 80% to 95% seen once. The material sequenced was naive CD4+ T cells from PBMCs. Stated subset: CD45RA+ positively selected. The source is a man younger than 30 in good health. Some clones in this sample may be carry-over from other donors' samples.

As for this clone: At one boundary the junction diverges from the germline segment, which might be a read error. CDR3 DNA: TGTGCCAGCAGCTTAGGCGGGATTCCCTACAGTGAGCAGTTCTTC. This translates into CASSLGGIPYSEQFF. V and J are TRBV7-8 and TRBJ2-1; a weak D match, TRBD2 (6 bases). In germline, CDR1 is SGHVS, CDR2 FQNEAQ. This CDR3 comprises 15 residues.

This rearrangement joins TRBV2 to TRBJ1-2, with a weak D call TRBD1 (6 bases). The germline V gene encodes CDR1 SNHLY and CDR2 FYNNEI. The CDR3 sequence is 14 residues long. V was shortened by 7 bases and J by 0 bases, with 12 bases between the two germline ends. The CDR3 region has the DNA TGTGCCAGCACCGATCAGGGGACTAACTATGGCTACACCTTC. Residues: CASTDQGTNYGYTF. The complete variable domain, with remaining parts taken from reference TRBV2 and TRBJ1-2, reads EPEVTQTPSHQVTQMGQEVILRCVPISNHLYFYWYRQILGQKVEFLVSFYNNEISEKSEIFDDQFSVERPDGSNFTLKIRSTKLEDSAMYFCASTDQGTNYGYTFGSGTRLTVV.

About this clone itself: Different DNA sequences within this sample yield the same CDR3. The chain joins TRBV28 to TRBJ1-5; 8 positions match TRBD1. CDR1 is MDHEN, CDR2 SYDVKM, per germline. The CDR3 spans 15 residues. Unmatched junction bases numbered 1, after V lost 2 bases and J lost 1 base. CDR3 region: CASSLQGASNQPQHF. CDR3 sequence (DNA): TGTGCCAGCAGTTTACAGGGGGCGAGCAATCAGCCCCAGCATTTT.

The chain links TRBV5-1 to TRBJ2-5; 10 bases agree with TRBD2. V was clipped by 2 bases and J by 3 bases; unmatched bases: 7. CDR3 length: 16 residues. Germline CDR1 is SGHRS and CDR2 is YFSETQ. The CDR3 here is CASSFAQTSGKETQYF. CDR3 bases: TGCGCCAGCAGCTTCGCCCAAACTAGCGGGAAAGAGACCCAGTACTTC.

The J gene is TRBJ1-1, the V gene TRBV7-8; TRBD1 matches 11 bases. From germline, CDR1 is SGHVS and CDR2 FQNEAQ. This CDR3 region has 16 residues. The V gene end was trimmed by 4 bases and the J gene end by 7 bases; junction bases not matched to a gene: 11. CDR3 sequence reads: CASSSGQGARRVEAFF. The CDR3, as DNA: TGTGCCAGCAGCTCCGGACAGGGGGCTAGAAGGGTTGAAGCTTTCTTT.

This CDR3 is CASSYARRGPYEQYF. The CDR3, as DNA: TGTGCCAGCAGTTACGCCCGGCGGGGTCCCTACGAGCAGTACTTC. The V gene is TRBV6-5, the J gene TRBJ2-7; possibly TRBD2 for D (6 bases). This CDR3 has 15 residues. CDR1 and CDR2 from the germline V gene are MNHEY and SVGAGI. The ends were cut back, 2 bases at V and 2 bases at J, with 13 bases in the middle.

V usage is TRBV7-6 and J usage is TRBJ2-3; either TRBD1 or TRBD2 may fit D (5 bases each). The CDR3 is 17 amino acids. Germline CDR1 SGHVS, CDR2 FNYEAQ. V shed 4 bases and J shed 3 bases, with 20 bases lying between them. The CDR3 spells CASSSGPMLSTTDTQYF. The CDR3 DNA follows: TGTGCCAGCAGCTCGGGACCAATGCTATCTACGACAGATACGCAGTATTTT. Drawing the rest from reference TRBV7-6 and TRBJ2-3, the complete variable domain is GAGVSQSPRYKVTKRGQDVALRCDPISGHVSLYWYRQALGQGPEFLTYFNYEAQQDKSGLPNDRFSAERPEGSISTLTIQRTEQRDSAMYRCASSSGPMLSTTDTQYFGPGTRLTVL.

The V gene is TRBV7-9, the J gene TRBJ2-1; no clear D. CDR3 size: 15 residues. CDR1 SEHNR and CDR2 FQNEAQ come from the germline V gene (reference sequence). V dropped 2 bases and J dropped 7 bases, with 15 bases sitting between them. The CDR3 DNA is TGTGCCAGCAGCTTACCCCCTTTTGGGCGTAATGAGCAGTTCTTC. Its protein is CASSLPPFGRNEQFF.

V usage is TRBV2 and J usage is TRBJ2-6; weak D call: TRBD2 (7 bases). CDR1 and CDR2 from the germline V gene are SNHLY and FYNNEI. The CDR3 consists of 16 residues. Trimming shortened V by 2 bases and J by 2 bases, and 10 bases separated the two germline ends. The chain's CDR3 is CASSERGATGANVLTF. The CDR3 bases are TGTGCCAGCAGTGAACGGGGGGCAACTGGGGCCAACGTCCTGACTTTC.

This clone occurred once. The chain is built from TRBV6-1 and TRBJ1-5, with D unclear. This CDR3 is 14 amino acids long. V dropped 6 bases and J dropped 3 bases, with 12 bases sitting between them. From germline, CDR1 is MNHNS and CDR2 SASEGT. In DNA form, the CDR3 reads TGTGCCAGCAGCCCCTGGGATCCCAATCAGCCCCAGCATTTT. It is translated as CASSPWDPNQPQHF.

This clone occurred a few times. The CDR3 DNA sequence: TGTGCCAGCAGTGAACAGGCTAACAATCAGCCCCAGCATTTT. Protein product: CASSEQANNQPQHF. The chain is built from TRBV6-1 and TRBJ1-5; D ambiguous. The germline V gene encodes CDR1 MNHNS and CDR2 SASEGT. Deletions cut 2 bases from V and 3 bases from J, with 8 bases between. This CDR3 region has 14 residues.

The chain employs TRBV6-5 and TRBJ1-2; possible D gene TRBD1, 5 bases. The CDR3 contains 13 residues. With 3 bases removed from V and 8 bases from J, the gap between germline ends came to 13 bases. Looked up from germline, CDR1 is MNHEY and CDR2 is SVGAGI. CDR3 protein: CASSYGRGYGYTF. Here the CDR3 DNA reads TGTGCCAGCAGTTATGGGAGGGGCTACGGCTACACCTTC.

This clone was seen once. The chain combines TRBV18 with TRBJ1-4, with 8 bases that match TRBD1. V dropped 2 bases and J dropped 7; count of bases not matched to a gene: 9. CDR3 length equals 16 residues. Germline-derived CDR1 and CDR2 are KGHSH and LQKENI. The DNA for the CDR3 is TGTGCCAGCTCACCATCACAGGGGGGATATACTGAAAAACTGTTTTTT. It codes for CASSPSQGGYTEKLFF.

J is TRBJ2-7 and V is TRBV10-1, with D possibly matching TRBD1 (5 bases). The germline CDR1 and CDR2 sequences are WNHNN and SYGVQD (reference sequence). Between the trimmed V and J ends, which lost 0 bases and 5 bases, there was a span of 11 bases. The CDR3 sequence is 14 residues long. CDR3 protein: CASSESAGQDEQYF. Here the CDR3 DNA reads TGCGCCAGCAGTGAGTCGGCAGGGCAGGACGAGCAGTACTTC.

This rearrangement joins TRBV18 to TRBJ1-2; D perhaps matches TRBD1 (5 bases). V dropped 3 bases and J dropped 5 bases, with 10 bases sitting between them. CDR3 length: 13 amino acids. The germline V gene encodes CDR1 KGHSH and CDR2 LQKENI. CDR3: CASSPGTEYGYTF. CDR3 bases: TGTGCCAGCTCACCGGGGACGGAGTATGGCTACACCTTC.

The chain is built from TRBV11-2 and TRBJ2-7, with TRBD1 as a possible D gene (5 bases). Trimming took off 5 bases at V and 2 bases at J, with 13 bases between the two ends. Germline values: CDR1 SGHAT, CDR2 FQNNGV. This CDR3 has 14 amino acids. The CDR3 nucleotides are TGTGCCAGCAGCCAAGGGGCCGCCCCCTACGAGCAGTACTTC. Amino acids: CASSQGAAPYEQYF. Using reference TRBV11-2 and TRBJ2-7 for the parts outside the CDR3, the full variable domain is EAGVAQSPRYKIIEKRQSVAFWCNPISGHATLYWYQQILGQGPKLLIQFQNNGVVDDSQLPKDRFSAERLKGVDSTLKIQPAKLEDSAVYLCASSQGAAPYEQYFGPGTRLTVT.